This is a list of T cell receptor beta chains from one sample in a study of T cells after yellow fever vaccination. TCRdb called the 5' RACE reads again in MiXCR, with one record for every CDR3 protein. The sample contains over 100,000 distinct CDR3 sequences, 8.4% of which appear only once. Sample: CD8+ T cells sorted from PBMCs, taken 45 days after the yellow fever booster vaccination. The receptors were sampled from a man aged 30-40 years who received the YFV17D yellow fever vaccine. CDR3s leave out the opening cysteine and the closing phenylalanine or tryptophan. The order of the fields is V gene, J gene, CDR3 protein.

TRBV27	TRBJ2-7	ASSFLAGEGEQY
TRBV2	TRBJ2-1	ASSEALITDGSRTNEQF
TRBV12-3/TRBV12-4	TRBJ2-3	ASSLVPDTQY
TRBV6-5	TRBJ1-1	ASSYTKTGYTEAF
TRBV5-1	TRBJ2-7	ASSLSGSGDEQY
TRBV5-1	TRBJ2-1	ASSLADRKYNEQF
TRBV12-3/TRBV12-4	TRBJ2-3	ASSLGGGGTDTQY
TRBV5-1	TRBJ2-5	ASSFVDQGSETQY
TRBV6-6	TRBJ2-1	ASSYGGLNEQF
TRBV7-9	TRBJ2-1	ASSLEDGGSF
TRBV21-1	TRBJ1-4	ASSKGQQGGEKLF
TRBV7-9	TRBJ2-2	ASSYLADTGELF
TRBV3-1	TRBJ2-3	ASSLLAGVTDTQY
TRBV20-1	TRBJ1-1	SPRGAEAF
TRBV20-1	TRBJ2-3	SARDIIGLAGADTQY
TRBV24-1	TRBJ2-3	ATSGAGEWADTQY
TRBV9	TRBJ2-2	ASSWGRASSGELF
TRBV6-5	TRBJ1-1	ASSYGTGMNTEAF
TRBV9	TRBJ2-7	ASSPSGAAAYEQY
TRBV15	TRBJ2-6	ATQEGSGANVLT
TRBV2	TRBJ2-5	ASMDRYQETQY
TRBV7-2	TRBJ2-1	ASSLGTSGF
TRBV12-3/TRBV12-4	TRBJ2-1	ASSLGTFYNEQF
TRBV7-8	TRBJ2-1	ASSLAGGSRYNEQF
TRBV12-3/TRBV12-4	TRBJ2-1	ASRTGGPNNEQF
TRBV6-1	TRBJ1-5	ASSATGGVNQPQH
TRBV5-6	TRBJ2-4	ASSLARSGMQNIQY
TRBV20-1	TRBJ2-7	SARGGYSSYEQY
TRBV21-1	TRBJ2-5	ASSTKLAAPLYQETQY
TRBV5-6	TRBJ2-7	ASSFGGGYEQY
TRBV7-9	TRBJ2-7	ASSLAGNGAYEQY
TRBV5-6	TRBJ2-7	ASSLVSRSYEQY
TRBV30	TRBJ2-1	AWIEQF
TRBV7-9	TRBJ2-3	ASSPGTGTSLTDTQY
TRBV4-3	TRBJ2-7	PSSQVSGRSYEQY
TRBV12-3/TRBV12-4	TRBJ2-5	ASSHQGQETQY
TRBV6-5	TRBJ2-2	ASSKTSGANTGELF
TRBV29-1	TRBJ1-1	SVEGGLSF
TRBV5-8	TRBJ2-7	ASSPGIFYEQY
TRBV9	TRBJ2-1	ASSPESQANEQF
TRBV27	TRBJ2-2	ASSWDRGAGELF
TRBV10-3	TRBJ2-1	AISEFLDREGEDEQF
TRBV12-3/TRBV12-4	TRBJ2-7	ASSLGGGYEQY
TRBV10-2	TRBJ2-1	ASIPGTSGRLSYNEQF
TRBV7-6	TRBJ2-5	ASTREGEGETQY
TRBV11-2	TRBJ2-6	ASSLRGDLTVGANVLT
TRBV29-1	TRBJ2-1	SVEDALSGQVVQF
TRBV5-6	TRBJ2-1	ASSYAMSIYREAGADEQF
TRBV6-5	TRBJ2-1	ASSAGGGTYNEQF
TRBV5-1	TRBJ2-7	ASSGLDTFYEQY
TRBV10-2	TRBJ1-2	ASSVRQGTTSDYGYT
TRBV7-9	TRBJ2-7	ASGGLAGGPHEQY
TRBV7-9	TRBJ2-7	ASSFDPYEQY